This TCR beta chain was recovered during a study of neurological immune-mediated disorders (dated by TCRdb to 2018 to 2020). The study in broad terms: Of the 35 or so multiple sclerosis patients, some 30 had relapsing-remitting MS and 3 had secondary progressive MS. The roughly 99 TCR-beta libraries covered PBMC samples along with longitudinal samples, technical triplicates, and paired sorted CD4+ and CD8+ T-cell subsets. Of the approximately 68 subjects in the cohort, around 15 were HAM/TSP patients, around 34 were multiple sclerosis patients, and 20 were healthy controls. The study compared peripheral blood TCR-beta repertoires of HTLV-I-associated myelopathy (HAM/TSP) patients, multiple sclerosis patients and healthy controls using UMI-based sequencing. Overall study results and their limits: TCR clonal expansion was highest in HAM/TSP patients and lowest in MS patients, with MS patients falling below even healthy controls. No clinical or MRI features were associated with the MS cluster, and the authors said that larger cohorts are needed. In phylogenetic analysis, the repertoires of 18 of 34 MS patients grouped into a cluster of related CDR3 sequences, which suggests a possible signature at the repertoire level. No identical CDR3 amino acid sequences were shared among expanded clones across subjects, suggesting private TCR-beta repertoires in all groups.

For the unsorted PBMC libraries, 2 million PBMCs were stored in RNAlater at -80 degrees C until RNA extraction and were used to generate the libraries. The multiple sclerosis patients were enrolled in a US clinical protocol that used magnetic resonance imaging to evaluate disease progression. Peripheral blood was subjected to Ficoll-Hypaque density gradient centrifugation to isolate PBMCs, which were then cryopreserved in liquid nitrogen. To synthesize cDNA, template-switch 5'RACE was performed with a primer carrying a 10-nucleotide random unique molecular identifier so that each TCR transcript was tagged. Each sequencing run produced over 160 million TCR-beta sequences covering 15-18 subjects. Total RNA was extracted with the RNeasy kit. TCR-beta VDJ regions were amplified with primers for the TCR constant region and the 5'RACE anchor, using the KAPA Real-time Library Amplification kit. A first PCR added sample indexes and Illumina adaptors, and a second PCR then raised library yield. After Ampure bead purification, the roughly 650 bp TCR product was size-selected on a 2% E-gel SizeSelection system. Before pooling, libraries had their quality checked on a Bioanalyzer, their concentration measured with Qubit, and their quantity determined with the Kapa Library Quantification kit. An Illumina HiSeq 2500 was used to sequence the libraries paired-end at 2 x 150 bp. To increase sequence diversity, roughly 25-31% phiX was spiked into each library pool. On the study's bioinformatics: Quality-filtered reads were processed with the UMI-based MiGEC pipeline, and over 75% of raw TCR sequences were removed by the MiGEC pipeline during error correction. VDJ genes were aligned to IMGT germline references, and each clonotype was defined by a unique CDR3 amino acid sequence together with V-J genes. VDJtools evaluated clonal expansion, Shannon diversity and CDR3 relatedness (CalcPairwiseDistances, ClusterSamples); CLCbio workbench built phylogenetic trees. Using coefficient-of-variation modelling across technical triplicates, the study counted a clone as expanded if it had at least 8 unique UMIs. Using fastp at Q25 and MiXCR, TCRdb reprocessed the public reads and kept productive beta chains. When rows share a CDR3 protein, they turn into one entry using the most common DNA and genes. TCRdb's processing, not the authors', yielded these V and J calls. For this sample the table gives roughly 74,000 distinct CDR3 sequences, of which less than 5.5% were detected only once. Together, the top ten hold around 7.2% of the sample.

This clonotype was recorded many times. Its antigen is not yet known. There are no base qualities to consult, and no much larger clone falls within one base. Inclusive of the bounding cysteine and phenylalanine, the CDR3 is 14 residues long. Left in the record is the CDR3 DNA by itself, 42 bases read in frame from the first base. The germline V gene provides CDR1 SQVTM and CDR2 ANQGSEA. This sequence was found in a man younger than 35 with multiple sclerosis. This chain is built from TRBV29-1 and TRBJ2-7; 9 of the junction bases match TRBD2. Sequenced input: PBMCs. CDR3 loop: CSTLGLAHSYEQYF. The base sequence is TGCAGTACCTTAGGACTAGCGCACTCCTACGAGCAGTACTTC.